This TCR beta chain was obtained from a study of blood T cell repertoires in COVID-19. Authors' data handling: Estimation of nucleated cell counts was performed using reference gene primer amplification. Sequencing was performed with immunoSEQ multiplex PCR; in TCRdb, only in-frame clones are kept and a portion is missing. The D gene and trimming were derived from the DNA, and the V and J assignments and clone size from that table. Here the sample spans fewer than 500,000 clones, nearly 90% being singletons. Trimming shortened V by 5 bases and J by 4 bases, and 9 bases separated the two germline ends. The CDR3 is made up of 12 amino acids. Germline lookup yields CDR1 GTSNPN and CDR2 SVGIG (reference sequence). Participant age was roughly 18 to 100 years, and participants resided in 25 or so US areas. Researchers sorted participants into cohorts using their self-reported clinical history.

The specimen sequenced was PBMCs or T cells enriched from blood (not recorded which). The gene calls are TRBV30 and TRBJ1-5, with no clear D. The receptor was derived from a woman aged 18-29 years with acute COVID-19. As DNA, the CDR3 is TGTGCCTGGGGTAGGGAGAATCAGCCCCAGCATTTT. Translating it yields CAWGRENQPQHF.